The 14 T cell receptor beta chains presented below share a single source sample, sequenced in a study of blood T cell repertoires in COVID-19. The protocol was immunoSEQ multiplex PCR, while the TCRdb copy is restricted to in-frame clones and leaves out a portion. This table holds about 200,000 clones, approximately 85% found once. The sample was peripheral blood. Source of these receptors: a woman aged 70-85 years with COVID-19, enrolled during active disease.

This chain connects TRBV18 to TRBJ1-3, with 9 bases matching TRBD1. The J segment lost 0 bases and the V segment lost 4 bases, leaving 4 bases of the junction unmatched. The germline CDR1 and CDR2 sequences are KGHSH and LQKENI. This CDR3 region has 16 residues. CDR3 sequence (DNA): TGTGCCAGCTCACAGCCGGGACAGGGCTCTGGAAACACCATATATTTT. Its translation: CASSQPGQGSGNTIYF.

The chain couples TRBV7-2 to TRBJ1-6, with D uncertain. V shed 2 bases and J shed 6 bases, with 5 bases lying between them. The CDR3 totals 13 residues. Germline V CDR1 and CDR2: SGHTA, FQGNSA. The CDR3 DNA reads TGTGCCAGCAGCTTAACTCCTAATTCACCCCTCCACTTT. Encoded protein: CASSLTPNSPLHF.

V and J are TRBV2 and TRBJ2-7; tentatively, D is TRBD1 (5 bases). Trimming pared 5 bases from V and 1 base from J, leaving 9 bases between. The CDR3 sequence is 13 residues long. Per the germline V gene, CDR1 is SNHLY and CDR2 is FYNNEI. The CDR3 region has the DNA TGTGCCAGCAGTCTAGACAGATCCTACGAGCAGTACTTC. It codes for CASSLDRSYEQYF.

This clone has just one count. V and J are TRBV5-8 and TRBJ1-6; 9 bases line up with TRBD1. J gave up 10 bases and V 3 bases, and 17 bases lay outside the gene matches. The CDR3 covers 18 residues. Germline V CDR1 and CDR2: SGHTS, YDEGEE. The CDR3 spells CASSWGQGKPTTSSPLHF. The DNA for the CDR3 is TGTGCCAGCAGCTGGGGACAGGGTAAACCAACGACCAGCTCACCCCTCCACTTT. The variable domain in full, completed from reference TRBV5-8 and TRBJ1-6, reads EAGVTQSPTHLIKTRGQQATLRCSPISGHTSVYWYQQALGLGLQFLLWYDEGEERNRGNFPPRFSGRQFPNYSSELNVNALELEDSALYLCASSWGQGKPTTSSPLHFGNGTRLTVT.

The chain joins TRBV4-3 to TRBJ1-4; no clear D gene. V gave up 0 bases and J gave up 2 bases, with 7 bases separating them. This CDR3 contains 15 residues. Germline-derived CDR1 and CDR2 are LGHNA and YSLEER. The CDR3 bases are TGCGCCAGCAGCCAAGATGGGCTGACTAATGAAAAACTGTTTTTT. Protein product: CASSQDGLTNEKLFF.

This clone came up a few times. The J gene is TRBJ1-1, the V gene TRBV5-1, with 7 bases matching TRBD1. Trimming at V came to 2 bases and at J to 7 bases, leaving 5 bases not matched to a gene. CDR1 is SGHRS and CDR2 is YFSETQ in the germline V gene. The CDR3 is 13 residues long. CDR3 region: CASSFSRQGEAFF. As DNA, the CDR3 is TGCGCCAGCAGCTTCTCGAGACAGGGTGAAGCTTTCTTT.

The rearrangement uses TRBV24-1 and TRBJ2-1; D possibly corresponds to TRBD2 (6 bases). The V and J ends lost 3 bases and 1 base respectively, with 12 bases between them. CDR3 size: 16 residues. The germline V gene encodes CDR1 KGHDR and CDR2 SFDVKD. The CDR3 DNA follows: TGTGCCACCAGTGATCGTAGACTAGATTCCTACAATGAGCAGTTCTTC. Amino acids: CATSDRRLDSYNEQFF.

The chain is built from TRBV10-3 and TRBJ1-2; D is uncertain. Germline V gene lookup returns CDR1 ENHRY and CDR2 SYGVKD. Trimming stripped 0 bases from V and 2 bases from J, with 7 bases between. The CDR3 contains 14 residues. In nucleotides, the CDR3 is TGTGCCATCAGTGAGTCGGCCACAAACTATGGCTACACCTTC. Protein product: CAISESATNYGYTF.

There are a few counts of this clone. The chain carries TRBV10-3 and TRBJ1-1; D possibly corresponds to TRBD1 (5 bases). The V gene's germline CDR1 is ENHRY and CDR2 SYGVKD. The CDR3 runs 15 residues. Trimming stripped 6 bases from V and 7 bases from J, with 21 bases between. CDR3 sequence reads: CAIRSRGEGTREAFF. In DNA form, the CDR3 reads TGTGCCATCAGGTCGCGGGGCGAGGGAACACGTGAAGCTTTCTTT.

The rearrangement uses TRBV30 and TRBJ2-1; 11 nucleotides line up with TRBD2. In germline, CDR1 is GTSNPN, CDR2 SVGIG (reference sequence). Unmatched junction bases numbered 4, after V lost 1 base and J lost 5 bases. The CDR3 sequence is 15 residues long. In nucleotides, the CDR3 is TGTGCCTGGAGTGGACTAGCGGGGACCCACAATGAGCAGTTCTTC. Amino acid sequence: CAWSGLAGTHNEQFF.

This clone was found a few times. V gene TRBV2 combines with J gene TRBJ2-7, with 9 positions matching TRBD1. The CDR3 has 13 amino acids. J was trimmed by 6 bases and V by 1 base; bases with no gene match: 1. Germline-derived CDR1 and CDR2 are SNHLY and FYNNEI. This chain's CDR3 is CASSEGTGVEQYF. The CDR3 DNA reads TGTGCCAGCAGTGAAGGGACAGGGGTCGAGCAGTACTTC.

Remarks on this clone: In the same sample, other DNA sequences code for this CDR3. The CDR3 sequence: CASSPGQGTEAFF. CDR3 coding DNA: TGTGCCAGCAGCCCCGGACAGGGCACTGAAGCTTTCTTT. This chain links TRBV3-1 (or the pseudogene TRBV3-2) with TRBJ1-1, with 8 bases identical to TRBD1. J lost 4 bases, V lost 4 bases, and 2 bases had no gene match. The CDR3 has 13 amino acids. Germline values: CDR1 LGHDT, CDR2 YNNKEL (reference sequence).

The chain couples TRBV7-3 to TRBJ2-7, with D possibly TRBD2 on 5 matching bases. Trimming took 1 base from V and 2 from J, leaving 12 bases between them. This CDR3 contains 15 residues. Germline CDR1 SGHTA, CDR2 FQGTGA. DNA of the CDR3: TGTGCCAGCAGCTTAAATGGTGGAGGAACCTACGAGCAGTACTTC. Encoded protein: CASSLNGGGTYEQYF. The variable domain in full, with the rest retrieved from reference TRBV7-3 and TRBJ2-7, is GAGVSQTPSNKVTEKGKYVELRCDPISGHTALYWYRQSLGQGPEFLIYFQGTGAADDSGLPNDRFFAVRPEGSVSTLKIQRTERGDSAVYLCASSLNGGGTYEQYFGPGTRLTVT.

This chain connects TRBV4-1 to TRBJ2-7; TRBD1 matches 9 bases. The CDR3 length is 14 residues. Unmatched junction bases numbered 7, after V lost 4 bases and J lost 6 bases. Germline V gene lookup returns CDR1 MGHRA and CDR2 YSYEKL. CDR3 nucleotides: TGCGCCAGCAGCCGCCCGGGACAGGGACCCGAGCAGTACTTC. Its protein is CASSRPGQGPEQYF.